A selection of T cell receptor beta chains follows, all from one sample in a study of human T cells and chemical hapten exposure. TCRdb itself ran the 5' RACE reads through MiXCR, one entry per CDR3 protein. The profile covers under 85,000 distinct CDR3 sequences, with 6% to 8.5% appearing a single time and 2% to 2.5% taken by the ten largest. The receptors come from a male donor in good health. The CDR3 runs from the conserved cysteine through the conserved F or W. D genes are given only for firm matches. Clone size is given for some rows only: seen once, a few or many times, or a class if the clone is expanded.

d_call	v_call	clone_size	j_call	cdr3_nt	cdr3_aa
-	TRBV20-1	-	TRBJ1-1	TGCAGTGCTAGAGTCCAGAATCCGGGGCCATCTCAAGCTTTCTTT	CSARVQNPGPSQAFF
TRBD1	TRBV15	many	TRBJ2-5	TGTGCCACCAGCAGAGATCTGCGGACAGGTTATCCTCCGACACAAGAGACCCAGTACTTC	CATSRDLRTGYPPTQETQYF
TRBD2	TRBV9	few	TRBJ2-7	TGTGCCAGCAGCGTAGGGAGCGGGAGGCCCCTCGAGCAGTACTTC	CASSVGSGRPLEQYF
-	TRBV7-9	many	TRBJ1-5	TGTGCCAGCAGCTTAGCAGGGCCCCATCAGCCCCAGCATTTT	CASSLAGPHQPQHF
-	TRBV29-1	-	TRBJ1-1	TGCAGCGTTGAAGAAGCTTTCTTT	CSVEEAFF
TRBD1	TRBV27	-	TRBJ1-2	TGTGCCAGTCAGTTTAGAGGGGGCGGAAACTATGGCTACACCTTC	CASQFRGGGNYGYTF
-	TRBV20-1	few	TRBJ2-1	TGCAGTGCCTTACTAGTAGTCGGCAATGAGCAGTTCTTC	CSALLVVGNEQFF
-	TRBV9	-	TRBJ2-1	TGTGCCAGCAGCGCTAGCGCCGGGACTATCAGAAATGGGGCAGGGGACAATGAGCAGTTCTTC	CASSASAGTIRNGAGDNEQFF
TRBD1	TRBV6-5	many	TRBJ2-2	TGTGCCAGCAGTTACGCCCTACAGGGGGCACCCGGGGAGCTGTTTTTT	CASSYALQGAPGELFF
TRBD2	TRBV2	-	TRBJ2-1	TGTGCCAGCAGTGAGACTAGCGGAGGTCTTTACGGTGAGCAGTTCTTC	CASSETSGGLYGEQFF
TRBD2	TRBV24-1	many	TRBJ2-2	TGTGCCACCAGTGAGAGGCGGGGGGAAGGCACCGGGGAGCTGTTTTTT	CATSERRGEGTGELFF
-	TRBV5-1	many	TRBJ1-3	TGCGCCAGCAGCTTAGTCGCTTCTGGAAACACCATATATTTT	CASSLVASGNTIYF
-	TRBV6-1	-	TRBJ2-6	TGTGCCAGCAGTGCAGGGTCCAACGTCCTGACTTTC	CASSAGSNVLTF
TRBD2	TRBV7-9	many	TRBJ2-7	TGTGCCAGCAGGTCCGGGACTAGCTACGAGCAGTACTTC	CASRSGTSYEQYF
-	TRBV11-2	-	TRBJ2-7	TGTGCCAGCAGCTTAGACAGGGGCCAACTTCCCTACGAGCAGTACTTC	CASSLDRGQLPYEQYF
-	TRBV2	few	TRBJ1-1	TGTGCCAGCGTAGTGACAGGTGTGTCCTCTGAAGCTTTCTTT	CASVVTGVSSEAFF
TRBD2	TRBV7-2	many	TRBJ2-2	TGTGCCAGCAGCTTCGGGACTAGGACTTTGGGGGAGCTGTTTTTT	CASSFGTRTLGELFF
TRBD1	TRBV6-1	many	TRBJ1-5	TGTGCCAGCAGTACAAGGACAGGCGCATTTAATCAGCCCCAGCATTTT	CASSTRTGAFNQPQHF
-	TRBV2	many	TRBJ2-2	TGTGCCAGCAGTAGGGGGAGTCGCGACACCGGGGAGCTGTTTTTT	CASSRGSRDTGELFF
-	TRBV12-3/TRBV12-4	many	TRBJ1-1	TGTGCCAGCAGCCGACCTGGGGCTGAAGCTTTCTTT	CASSRPGAEAFF
-	TRBV12-3/TRBV12-4	few	TRBJ1-2	TGTGCCAGCAGCTACACCGGGACACATCAAACCCCCTATGGCTACACCTTC	CASSYTGTHQTPYGYTF
-	TRBV7-2	-	TRBJ2-1	TGTGCCAGCAGCCCCCTCGGTTGGGCAAGCTCCTACAATGAGCAGTTCTTC	CASSPLGWASSYNEQFF
-	TRBV29-1	-	TRBJ1-5	TGCAGCGTTGAGCAAGGCGGTAGCCAGCCCCAGCATTTT	CSVEQGGSQPQHF
TRBD1	TRBV18	few	TRBJ2-1	TGTGCCAGCTCAACGCTCTCGGGGACAGGCCGTACCGTGAGTGGTGAGCAGTTCTTC	CASSTLSGTGRTVSGEQFF
TRBD1	TRBV4-1	-	TRBJ1-5	TGCGCCAGCAGCCAAGAAGAGGACAGGACTCAGCCCCAGCATTTT	CASSQEEDRTQPQHF
TRBD2	TRBV9	-	TRBJ2-1	TGTGCCAGCAGCGTAGATCCAGCGGGAGGCCCAGTGATCGATGAGCAGTTCTTC	CASSVDPAGGPVIDEQFF
-	TRBV29-1	many	TRBJ2-6	TGCAGCGTTGGGTTGGGAGGCTCTAGCACTGGGGCCAACGTCCTGACTTTC	CSVGLGGSSTGANVLTF
-	TRBV2	many	TRBJ2-1	TGTGCCAGCAGTGCCCGACTAGTCTACAATGAGCAGTTCTTC	CASSARLVYNEQFF
TRBD1	TRBV29-1	few	TRBJ1-4	TGCAGCGTCAGACAGGGAAATGAAAAACTGTTTTTT	CSVRQGNEKLFF
-	TRBV21-1	many	TRBJ2-1	TGTGCCAGCAGCAAAGTTTTGCTAGCGGATTACAATGAGCAGTTCTTC	CASSKVLLADYNEQFF
-	TRBV27	few	TRBJ1-1	TGTGCCAGCAGTGGAAACCAGGTTACTGAAGCTTTCTTT	CASSGNQVTEAFF
-	TRBV6-2/TRBV6-3	few	TRBJ1-6	TGTGCCAGCAGTTATCAGTCCCCCCTTAGCTCCTATAATTCACCCCTCCACTTT	CASSYQSPLSSYNSPLHF
-	TRBV6-5	-	TRBJ2-3	TGTGCCAGCAGTTACTCGCGACTGGGCAGGCCCCTTCCAGATACGCAGTATTTT	CASSYSRLGRPLPDTQYF
TRBD1	TRBV3-1	few	TRBJ1-5	TGTGCCAGCAGCAGGGGACAGGGTAATTATCAGCCCCAGCATTTT	CASSRGQGNYQPQHF
-	TRBV19	many	TRBJ2-1	TGTGCCAGTATGGGGGGACATGAGGGGGGCAATGAGCAGTTCTTC	CASMGGHEGGNEQFF
TRBD1	TRBV11-2	many	TRBJ2-7	TGTGCCAGCAGCCGACCCGGGACAGGGCGCTACGAGCAGTACTTC	CASSRPGTGRYEQYF
-	TRBV21-1	-	TRBJ1-2	TGTGCCAGCATCGCCGGTTACACCTTC	CASIAGYTF
TRBD1	TRBV12-3/TRBV12-4	-	TRBJ2-1	TGTGCCAGCAGCCCGCCCGGGACAGGGGGTGACAATGAGCAGTTCTTC	CASSPPGTGGDNEQFF
-	TRBV25-1	many	TRBJ2-7	TGTGCCAGCAGTAATTGGGCGGGCGAGCAGTACTTC	CASSNWAGEQYF
TRBD1	TRBV28	many	TRBJ1-4	TGTGCCAGCAGTCCGGGACAGGGGAGCGAAAAACTGTTTTTT	CASSPGQGSEKLFF
TRBD1	TRBV20-1	few	TRBJ1-4	TGCAGTGCTAGGGTAGGGGGCTTTGGTGAAAAACTGTTTTTT	CSARVGGFGEKLFF
-	TRBV13	-	TRBJ2-3	TGTGCCAGCAGCTCCAGACAGGCACCAGATACGCAGTATTTT	CASSSRQAPDTQYF
-	TRBV10-3	many	TRBJ2-2	TGTGCCATCAGTGAGCTGGGGGTGGACACCGGGGAGCTGTTTTTT	CAISELGVDTGELFF
-	TRBV10-3	few	TRBJ2-3	TGTGCCATCAGTGAGTCGATTAGTCGGGATCTAGATACGCAGTATTTT	CAISESISRDLDTQYF
-	TRBV12-3/TRBV12-4	many	TRBJ1-1	TGTGCCAGCCGTTTAAGGGGAAGAGGGTTGGTAGTGAACACTGAAGCTTTCTTT	CASRLRGRGLVVNTEAFF